What follows describes a single TCR beta chain. The sample belongs to a study of CD8+CD57+ T cells in acquired aplastic anemia. About the research overall: Recorded DNA amounts for sorted CD4+ and CD8+ cells had an average of around 3.4 ug.

According to the study, genomic DNA was the template for TCR beta VDJ and CDR3 profiling. TCRdb recomputed calls from the reads with MiXCR, one row per CDR3 protein. The sample has around 230,000 distinct CDR3 sequences; over 60% are singletons. The germline CDR1 and CDR2 sequences are SGHDT and YYEEEE. This CDR3 spans 14 amino acids. J lost 5 bases, V lost 1 base, and 4 bases had no gene match. The V gene is TRBV5-6, the J gene TRBJ2-7; 9 nucleotides line up with TRBD1. The clonotype was recovered from a human donor in good health. Material: sorted CD4+, CD8+, or CD8+CD57+ T cells (not recorded which) from PBMCs. The CDR3 sequence: CASSLPGQGHEQYF. The CDR3 DNA sequence: TGTGCCAGCAGCTTGCCGGGACAGGGACACGAGCAGTACTTC.